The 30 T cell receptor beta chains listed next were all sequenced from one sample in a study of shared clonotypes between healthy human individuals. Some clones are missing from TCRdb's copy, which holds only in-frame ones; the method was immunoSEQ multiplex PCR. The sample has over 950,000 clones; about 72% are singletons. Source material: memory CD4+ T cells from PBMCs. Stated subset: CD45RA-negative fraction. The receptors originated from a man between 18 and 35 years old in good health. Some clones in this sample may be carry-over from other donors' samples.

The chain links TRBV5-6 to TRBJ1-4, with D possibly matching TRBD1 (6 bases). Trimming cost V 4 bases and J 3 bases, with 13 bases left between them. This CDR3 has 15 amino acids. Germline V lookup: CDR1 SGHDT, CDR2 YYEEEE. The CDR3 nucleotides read TGTGCCAGCAGCGGGTGGACAGACCCTAATGAAAAACTGTTTTTT. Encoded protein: CASSGWTDPNEKLFF.

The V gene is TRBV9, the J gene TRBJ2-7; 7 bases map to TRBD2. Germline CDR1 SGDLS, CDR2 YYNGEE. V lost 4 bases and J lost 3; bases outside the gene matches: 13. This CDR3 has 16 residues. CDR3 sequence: CASSQRGASGSYEQYF. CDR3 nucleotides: TGTGCCAGCAGCCAGCGAGGGGCTAGCGGTAGCTACGAGCAGTACTTC. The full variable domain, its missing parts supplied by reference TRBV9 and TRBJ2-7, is DSGVTQTPKHLITATGQRVTLRCSPRSGDLSVYWYQQSLDQGLQFLIQYYNGEERAKGNILERFSAQQFPDLHSELNLSSLELGDSALYFCASSQRGASGSYEQYFGPGTRLTVT.

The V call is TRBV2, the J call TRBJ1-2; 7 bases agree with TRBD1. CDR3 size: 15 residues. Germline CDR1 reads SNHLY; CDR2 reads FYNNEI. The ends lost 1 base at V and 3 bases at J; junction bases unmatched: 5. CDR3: CASSEGQGNYYGYTF. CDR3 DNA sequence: TGTGCCAGCAGTGAAGGACAGGGTAATTACTATGGCTACACCTTC.

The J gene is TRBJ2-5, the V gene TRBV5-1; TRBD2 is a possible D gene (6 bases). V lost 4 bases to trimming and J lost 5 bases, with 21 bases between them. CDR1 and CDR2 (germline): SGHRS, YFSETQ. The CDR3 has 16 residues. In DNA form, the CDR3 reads TGCGCCAGCAGCCCGGGGCAGACTAGTAGGTGGGAGACCCAGTACTTC. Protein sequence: CASSPGQTSRWETQYF.

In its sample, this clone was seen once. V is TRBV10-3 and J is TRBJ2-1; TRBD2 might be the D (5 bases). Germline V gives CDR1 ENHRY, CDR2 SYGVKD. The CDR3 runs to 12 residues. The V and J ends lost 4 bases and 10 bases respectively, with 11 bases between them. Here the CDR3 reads CAISVGIAEQFF. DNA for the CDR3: TGTGCCATCAGTGTTGGGATAGCGGAGCAGTTCTTC.

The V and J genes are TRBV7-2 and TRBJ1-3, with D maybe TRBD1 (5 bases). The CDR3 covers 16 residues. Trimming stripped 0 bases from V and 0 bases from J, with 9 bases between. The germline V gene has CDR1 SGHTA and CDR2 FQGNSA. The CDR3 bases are TGTGCCAGCAGCTTAGCGATGGGGGACTCTGGAAACACCATATATTTT. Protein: CASSLAMGDSGNTIYF.

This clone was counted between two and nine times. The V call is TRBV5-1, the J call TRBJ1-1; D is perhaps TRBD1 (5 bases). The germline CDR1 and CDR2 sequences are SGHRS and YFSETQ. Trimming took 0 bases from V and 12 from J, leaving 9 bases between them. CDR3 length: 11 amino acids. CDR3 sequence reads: CASSLAGFPFF. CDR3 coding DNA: TGCGCCAGCAGCTTGGCAGGGTTTCCTTTCTTT.

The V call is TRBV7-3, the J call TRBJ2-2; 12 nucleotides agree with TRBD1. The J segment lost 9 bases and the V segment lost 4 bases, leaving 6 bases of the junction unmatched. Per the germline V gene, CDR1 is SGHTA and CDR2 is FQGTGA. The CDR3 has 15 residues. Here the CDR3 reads CASSSPGQGARELFF. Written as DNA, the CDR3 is TGTGCCAGCAGCTCCCCGGGACAGGGGGCGAGGGAGCTGTTTTTT.

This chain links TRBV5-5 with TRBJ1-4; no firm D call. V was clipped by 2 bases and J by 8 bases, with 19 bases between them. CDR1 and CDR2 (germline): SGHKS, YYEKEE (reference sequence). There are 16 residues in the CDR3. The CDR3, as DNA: TGTGCCAGCAGCTTACAAAAGGTCAGCGGGATCGAAAAACTGTTTTTT. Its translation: CASSLQKVSGIEKLFF.

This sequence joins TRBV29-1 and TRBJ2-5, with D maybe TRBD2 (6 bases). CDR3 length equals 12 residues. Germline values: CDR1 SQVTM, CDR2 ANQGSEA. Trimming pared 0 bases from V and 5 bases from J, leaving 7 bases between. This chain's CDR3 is CSVEDRGETQYF. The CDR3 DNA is TGCAGCGTTGAAGATCGGGGGGAGACCCAGTACTTC.

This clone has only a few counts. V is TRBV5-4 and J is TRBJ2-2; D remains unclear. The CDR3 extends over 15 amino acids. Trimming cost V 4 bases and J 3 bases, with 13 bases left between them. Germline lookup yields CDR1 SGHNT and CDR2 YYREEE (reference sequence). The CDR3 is CASSVGARDTGELFF. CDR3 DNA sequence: TGTGCCAGCAGCGTTGGTGCCCGTGACACCGGGGAGCTGTTTTTT.

The CDR3 reads CASRMLASSYNEQFF. The CDR3 DNA reads TGTGCCAGCAGGATGCTAGCGAGTTCCTACAATGAGCAGTTCTTC. The chain couples TRBV2 to TRBJ2-1; weak D call: TRBD2 (6 bases). Germline CDR1 is SNHLY and CDR2 is FYNNEI. This CDR3 has 15 amino acids. The germline V and J ends were trimmed by 6 bases and 1 base, with 13 bases remaining between them.

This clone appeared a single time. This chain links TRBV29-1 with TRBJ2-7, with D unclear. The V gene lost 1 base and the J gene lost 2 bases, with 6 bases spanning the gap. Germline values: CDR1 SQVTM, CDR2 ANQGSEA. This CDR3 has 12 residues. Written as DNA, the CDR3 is TGCAGCGTTGAAGGGCAGGCCTACGAGCAGTACTTC. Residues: CSVEGQAYEQYF.

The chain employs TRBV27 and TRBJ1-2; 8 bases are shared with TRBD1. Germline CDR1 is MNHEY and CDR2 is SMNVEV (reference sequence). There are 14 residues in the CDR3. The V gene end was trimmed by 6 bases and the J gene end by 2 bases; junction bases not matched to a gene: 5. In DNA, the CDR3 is TGTGCCAGCAGCCCCAGGGGGCTAAACTATGGCTACACCTTC. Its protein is CASSPRGLNYGYTF.

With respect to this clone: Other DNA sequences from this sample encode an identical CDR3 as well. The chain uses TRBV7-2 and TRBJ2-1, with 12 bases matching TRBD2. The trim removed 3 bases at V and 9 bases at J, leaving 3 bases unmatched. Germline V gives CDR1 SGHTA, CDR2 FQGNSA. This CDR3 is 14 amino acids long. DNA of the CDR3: TGTGCCAGCAGCTTGGGACTAGCGGGCGGTGAGCAGTTCTTC. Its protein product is CASSLGLAGGEQFF.

CDR3 DNA: TGTGCCAGCAGCTTAGAGAGGGGGCGTTTTGGGAATTCACCCCTCCACTTT. Translated: CASSLERGRFGNSPLHF. J is TRBJ1-6 and V is TRBV11-2; 7 positions match TRBD1. CDR1 is SGHAT, CDR2 FQNNGV, per germline. The J segment lost 7 bases and the V segment lost 0 bases, leaving 9 bases of the junction unmatched. CDR3 length: 17 amino acids.

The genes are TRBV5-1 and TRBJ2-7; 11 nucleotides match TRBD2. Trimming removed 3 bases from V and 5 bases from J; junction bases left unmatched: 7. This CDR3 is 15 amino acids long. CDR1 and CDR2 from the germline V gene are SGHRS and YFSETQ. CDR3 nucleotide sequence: TGCGCCAGCAGCTCGGTGACTAGCGGGGCGAACGAGCAGTACTTC. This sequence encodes CASSSVTSGANEQYF. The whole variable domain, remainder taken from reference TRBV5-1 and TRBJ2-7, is KAGVTQTPRYLIKTRGQQVTLSCSPISGHRSVSWYQQTPGQGLQFLFEYFSETQRNKGNFPGRFSGRQFSNSRSEMNVSTLELGDSALYLCASSSVTSGANEQYFGPGTRLTVT.

CDR3 in amino acids: CAWRRANEQFF. The DNA of the CDR3 is TGTGCCTGGCGGAGGGCCAATGAGCAGTTCTTC. The genes are TRBV30 and TRBJ2-1, with D possibly being TRBD2 (6 bases). Germline V gives CDR1 GTSNPN, CDR2 SVGIG (reference sequence). Trimming shortened V by 5 bases and J by 6 bases, and 8 bases separated the two germline ends. The CDR3 contains 11 residues.

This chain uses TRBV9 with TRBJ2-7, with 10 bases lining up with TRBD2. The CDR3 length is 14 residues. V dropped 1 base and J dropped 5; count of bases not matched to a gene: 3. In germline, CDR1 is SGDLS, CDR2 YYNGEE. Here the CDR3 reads CASSVTSGNDEQYF. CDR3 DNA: TGTGCCAGCAGCGTAACTAGCGGGAACGACGAGCAGTACTTC.

The CDR3 region is CASSHGGPNNEQFF. As DNA, the CDR3 is TGTGCCAGCAGCCACGGCGGCCCAAACAATGAGCAGTTCTTC. The V and J genes are TRBV5-6 and TRBJ2-1; D not certain. Trimming stripped 4 bases from V and 5 bases from J, with 13 bases between. This CDR3 spans 14 amino acids. From germline, CDR1 is SGHDT and CDR2 YYEEEE.

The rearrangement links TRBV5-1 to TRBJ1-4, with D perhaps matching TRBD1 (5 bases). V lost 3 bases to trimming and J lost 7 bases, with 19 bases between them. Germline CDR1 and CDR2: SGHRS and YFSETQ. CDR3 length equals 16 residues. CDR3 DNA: TGCGCCAGCAGCTCCGTTGCGGGACCGGGCGGTGAAAAACTGTTTTTT. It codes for CASSSVAGPGGEKLFF.

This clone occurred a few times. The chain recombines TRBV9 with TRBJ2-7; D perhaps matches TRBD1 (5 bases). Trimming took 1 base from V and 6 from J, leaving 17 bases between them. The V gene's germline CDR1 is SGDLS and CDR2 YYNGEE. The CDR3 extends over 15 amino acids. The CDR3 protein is CASSVSSRQTGEQYF. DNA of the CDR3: TGTGCCAGCAGCGTAAGCTCCCGACAGACGGGCGAGCAGTACTTC.

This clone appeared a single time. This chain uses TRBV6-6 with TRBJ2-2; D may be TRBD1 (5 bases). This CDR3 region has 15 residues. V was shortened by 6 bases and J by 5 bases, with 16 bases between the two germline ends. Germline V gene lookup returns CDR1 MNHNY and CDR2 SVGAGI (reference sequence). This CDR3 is CASRRSQGGTGELFF. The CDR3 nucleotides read TGTGCCAGCAGGCGGTCGCAGGGTGGGACCGGGGAGCTGTTTTTT.

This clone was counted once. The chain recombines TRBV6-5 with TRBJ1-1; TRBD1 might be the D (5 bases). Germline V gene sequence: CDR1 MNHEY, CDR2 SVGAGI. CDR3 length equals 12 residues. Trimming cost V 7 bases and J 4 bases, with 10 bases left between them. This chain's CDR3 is CASTSQGTEAFF. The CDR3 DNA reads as TGTGCCAGCACTTCCCAGGGCACTGAAGCTTTCTTT.

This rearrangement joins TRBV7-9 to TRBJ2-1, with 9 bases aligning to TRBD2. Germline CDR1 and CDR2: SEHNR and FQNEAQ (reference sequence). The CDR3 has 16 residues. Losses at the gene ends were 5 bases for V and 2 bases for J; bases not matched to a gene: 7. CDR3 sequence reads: CASSSSGRRAYNEQFF. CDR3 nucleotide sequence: TGTGCCAGCAGCAGCAGCGGGAGGAGAGCCTACAATGAGCAGTTCTTC.

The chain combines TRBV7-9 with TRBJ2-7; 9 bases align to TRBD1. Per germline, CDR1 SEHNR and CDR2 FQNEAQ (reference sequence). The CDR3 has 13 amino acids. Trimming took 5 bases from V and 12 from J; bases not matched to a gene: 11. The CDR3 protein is CASSVSGTGNRYF. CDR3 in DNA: TGTGCCAGCAGCGTTAGTGGGACAGGGAATCGGTACTTC.

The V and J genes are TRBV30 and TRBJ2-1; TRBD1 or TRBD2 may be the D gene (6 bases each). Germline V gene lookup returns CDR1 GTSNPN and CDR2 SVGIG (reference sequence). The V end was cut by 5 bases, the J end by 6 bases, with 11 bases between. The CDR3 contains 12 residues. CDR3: CAWGGQTNEQFF. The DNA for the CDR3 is TGTGCCTGGGGGGGGCAAACCAATGAGCAGTTCTTC.

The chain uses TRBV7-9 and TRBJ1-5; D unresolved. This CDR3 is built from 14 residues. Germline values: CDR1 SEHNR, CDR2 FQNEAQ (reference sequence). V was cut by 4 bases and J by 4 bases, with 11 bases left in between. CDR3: CASSSTGRNQPQHF. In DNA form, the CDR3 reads TGTGCCAGCAGCTCAACTGGCAGAAATCAGCCCCAGCATTTT.

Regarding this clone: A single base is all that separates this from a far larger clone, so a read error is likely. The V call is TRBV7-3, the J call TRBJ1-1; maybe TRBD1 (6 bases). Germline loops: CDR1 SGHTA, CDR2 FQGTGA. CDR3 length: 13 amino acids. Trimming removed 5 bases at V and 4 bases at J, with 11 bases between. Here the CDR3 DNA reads TGTGCCAGCAGCCCAGGGGCAAGCACTGAAGCTTTCTTT. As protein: CASSPGASTEAFF.

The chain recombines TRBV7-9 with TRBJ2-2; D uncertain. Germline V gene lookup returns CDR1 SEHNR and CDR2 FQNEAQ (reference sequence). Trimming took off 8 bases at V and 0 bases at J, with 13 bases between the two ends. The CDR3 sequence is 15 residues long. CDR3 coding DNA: TGTGCCAGCGACACTTGGAGTTCGAACACCGGGGAGCTGTTTTTT. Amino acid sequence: CASDTWSSNTGELFF.